Below, 12 T cell receptor beta chains from the same sample are listed, as sequenced in a study of T cell responses to AZD1222 COVID-19 vaccine. Method: immunoSEQ multiplex PCR; TCRdb's copy keeps in-frame clones and lacks some. The sample has 100,000 to 150,000 clones; about 92% are singletons. The sequences come from peripheral blood, collected on day 0 of AZD1222 vaccination. Receptors were obtained from an adult in good health.

V usage is TRBV12-5 and J usage is TRBJ1-1; 8 bases match TRBD1. Trimming cost V 5 bases and J 11 bases; bases outside gene matches: 4. CDR1 LGHNT and CDR2 FRNRAP come from the germline V gene. This CDR3 has 11 residues. CDR3 sequence: CASGPDRVAFF. The CDR3 DNA reads TGTGCTAGTGGTCCGGACAGGGTTGCTTTCTTT.

This clone was counted a single time. V is TRBV6-5 and J is TRBJ1-6, with D possibly matching TRBD1 (5 bases). Germline values: CDR1 MNHEY, CDR2 SVGAGI. CDR3 length: 15 residues. V was trimmed by 6 bases and J by 8 bases, leaving 17 bases between them. In DNA form, the CDR3 reads TGTGCCAGCAGATTTCAGGGCGTGGGGGATTCACCCCTCCACTTT. It is translated as CASRFQGVGDSPLHF.

The chain recombines TRBV11-2 with TRBJ2-5; D is ambiguous. With 1 base removed from V and 1 base from J, the gap between germline ends came to 4 bases. Germline-derived CDR1 and CDR2 are SGHAT and FQNNGV. The CDR3 has 13 amino acids. The CDR3: CASSLGSQETQYF. DNA of the CDR3: TGTGCCAGCAGCTTAGGGAGCCAAGAGACCCAGTACTTC.

The genes are TRBV18 and TRBJ2-1; D unresolved. The CDR3 spans 13 residues. CDR1 and CDR2 from the germline V gene are KGHSH and LQKENI. The germline V and J ends were trimmed by 2 bases and 8 bases, with 10 bases remaining between them. This CDR3 reads CASSPAVVDEQFF. CDR3 DNA: TGTGCCAGCTCACCAGCGGTAGTGGATGAGCAGTTCTTC.

V is TRBV2 and J is TRBJ1-1; D is uncertain. Trimming stripped 7 bases from V and 1 base from J, with 16 bases between. Per germline, CDR1 SNHLY and CDR2 FYNNEI. The CDR3 runs to 15 residues. As DNA, the CDR3 is TGTGCCAGCACTGTCAGAAGCCTTCAGAACACTGAAGCTTTCTTT. It translates to CASTVRSLQNTEAFF.

This chain links TRBV7-2 with TRBJ2-5; 7 nucleotides line up with TRBD2. V was clipped by 6 bases and J by 3 bases; unmatched bases: 13. The CDR3 loop spans 16 amino acids. Germline V gene sequence: CDR1 SGHTA, CDR2 FQGNSA. The CDR3 is CASSNYGGSPEETQYF. DNA for the CDR3: TGTGCCAGCAGTAATTATGGCGGGAGCCCGGAAGAGACCCAGTACTTC.

The chain recombines TRBV5-1 with TRBJ2-7; either TRBD1 or TRBD2 may fit D (7 bases each). Germline loops: CDR1 SGHRS, CDR2 YFSETQ. The V end lost 0 bases, the J end lost 0 bases, and 13 bases lay between the germline ends. This CDR3 is built from 16 residues. Here the CDR3 reads CASSLAGGVSSYEQYF. The DNA of the CDR3 is TGCGCCAGCAGCTTGGCAGGGGGGGTAAGCTCCTACGAGCAGTACTTC. The full variable domain, with the rest looked up from reference TRBV5-1 and TRBJ2-7, is KAGVTQTPRYLIKTRGQQVTLSCSPISGHRSVSWYQQTPGQGLQFLFEYFSETQRNKGNFPGRFSGRQFSNSRSEMNVSTLELGDSALYLCASSLAGGVSSYEQYFGPGTRLTVT.

The chain recombines TRBV11-2 with TRBJ2-7, with D unresolved. CDR1 SGHAT and CDR2 FQNNGV come from the germline V gene. The CDR3 loop spans 16 amino acids. The V gene lost 1 base and the J gene lost 0 bases, with 13 bases spanning the gap. CDR3 sequence (DNA): TGTGCCAGCAGCTTAGGTGGCTTCCGTAGCTCCTACGAGCAGTACTTC. Translated, it gives CASSLGGFRSSYEQYF.

This chain joins TRBV7-8 and TRBJ1-3, with a possible D match to TRBD1 (5 bases). Deletions cut 1 base from V and 0 bases from J, with 10 bases between. CDR1 is SGHVS and CDR2 is FQNEAQ in the germline V gene. CDR3 size: 16 residues. The CDR3 nucleotides read TGTGCCAGCAGCTTAGTGGGGGAGGTCTCTGGAAACACCATATATTTT. Its translation: CASSLVGEVSGNTIYF.

This chain uses TRBV18 with TRBJ1-1; the D gene is possibly TRBD1 (6 bases). The germline V gene encodes CDR1 KGHSH and CDR2 LQKENI. V lost 5 bases to trimming and J lost 4 bases, with 17 bases between them. The CDR3 contains 15 residues. CDR3 region: CASSGRAVGATEAFF. Here the CDR3 DNA reads TGTGCCAGCTCAGGCCGGGCGGTGGGGGCCACTGAAGCTTTCTTT.

The chain employs TRBV7-6 and TRBJ2-7; D gene uncertain. The CDR3 extends over 15 amino acids. V was pared by 1 base and J by 3 bases, with 13 bases between. CDR1 SGHVS and CDR2 FNYEAQ come from the germline V gene. The CDR3 DNA follows: TGTGCCAGCAGCTTAGGCTTTGGACCCTACTACGAGCAGTACTTC. As protein: CASSLGFGPYYEQYF. Variable domain in full (rest from reference TRBV7-6 and TRBJ2-7): GAGVSQSPRYKVTKRGQDVALRCDPISGHVSLYWYRQALGQGPEFLTYFNYEAQQDKSGLPNDRFSAERPEGSISTLTIQRTEQRDSAMYRCASSLGFGPYYEQYFGPGTRLTVT.

This clone was seen a single time. The V gene is TRBV28, the J gene TRBJ2-7, with D maybe TRBD2 (6 bases). V was clipped by 6 bases and J by 2 bases, with 20 bases between them. Germline V gives CDR1 MDHEN, CDR2 SYDVKM. The CDR3 consists of 16 residues. The CDR3 loop is CASRETESGQTYEQYF. The CDR3 DNA reads as TGTGCCAGCAGGGAGACAGAAAGCGGGCAAACCTACGAGCAGTACTTC.